This paragraph covers one T cell receptor beta chain sequence. This clonotype showed up many times. The clone's antigen remains unknown. There are no base qualities to consult, and no much larger clone falls within one base. The protocol used for the library was 5' RACE. The sequencer was a NextSeq 500. The TCR library protocol attached unique molecular identifiers to individual cDNA molecules to correct for sequencing error and PCR bias. Both TCR alpha and beta chains were sequenced, and tight co-correlation was observed between alpha and beta sequence abundances in each sample. The study's own analysis went as follows. Decombinator V4 was used to annotate TCR sequences for V gene, J gene and CDR3. TCRs were defined as expanded if a significant change between any two time points was detected under a Poisson model with p below 0.0001. Abundances of TCRs were expressed as counts per million after normalisation to the total number of TCRs sequenced in each sample. TRAV1-2 paired with TRAJ12, TRAJ20 or TRAJ33 defined MAIT TCRs, while TRAV10 paired with TRAJ18 defined iNKT TCRs. VDJdb, accessed on 1 November 2021, was searched for TCRs annotated for CMV, EBV and SARS-CoV-2, and TCRs annotated for more than one antigen were excluded. The public reads were reprocessed in TCRdb via fastp at Q25 and MiXCR, keeping in-frame beta chains. Rows matching on CDR3 protein sequence are summarized as one entry with the most common DNA and genes. These V and J calls derive from TCRdb rather than the authors' analysis. Across this sample there are tens of thousands of distinct CDR3 sequences, with about 5.6% seen only once. Together, the top ten hold about 7.3% of the sample.

Set within a cohort of healthcare workers in London, UK, this nested case-control study involved weekly PCR testing of nasopharyngeal swabs along with blood sampling. Healthcare workers were recruited during the week of the UK lockdown, between 23 and 31 March 2020, and followed weekly for up to about 15 weeks. V lost 7 bases and J lost 2 bases; the stretch between them is 14 bases long. Its CDR3 holds 14 amino acids, cysteine through phenylalanine. CDR3 DNA only is kept here, 42 bases in frame from base 1. CDR1 and CDR2 were assigned from the germline V gene as MDHEN and SYDVKM. This record belongs to a study of early T cells in non-severe SARS-CoV-2 infection (dated by TCRdb to the early 2020s). The study in broad terms: TCR sequencing used bulk RNA from unsorted whole blood, so alpha and beta chains could not be paired.

Broad study findings and their caveats: VDJdb matching was skewed toward anti-spike CD8 responses and likely underestimated virus-specific expansions, missing private and CD4 specificities.

The chain is made from TRBV28 and TRBJ1-2, with TRBD1 as a weak D call on 6 bases. The receptor's source is an adult who was a healthcare worker with PCR-confirmed SARS-CoV-2 infection or an uninfected control (not recorded which). Source material: whole blood. For the CDR3, the sequence is CASITTGRNYGYTF. In nucleotide form, the sequence is TGTGCCAGCATCACCACAGGGCGAAACTATGGCTACACCTTC.